This paragraph reports one T cell receptor (beta chain). Germline CDR1 and CDR2: SGHAT and FQNNGV. The CDR3 has 17 residues. The V end was cut by 0 bases, the J end by 1 base, with 14 bases between. The data originate from a study of blood T cell repertoires in COVID-19. The data were produced by immunoSEQ multiplex PCR, yet TCRdb's version contains in-frame clones alone and is incomplete. The repertoire consists of approximately 41,000 clones, with more than 75% occurring once and the leading ten covering about 4.8%. J is TRBJ2-3 and V is TRBV11-2, with a possible D match to TRBD2 (5 bases). Material: peripheral blood. The receptor was derived from a human donor in a cohort sampled during active COVID-19. Here the CDR3 DNA reads TGTGCCAGCAGCTTAGATTGGGAGAGTTACGGCACAGATACGCAGTATTTT. This encodes CASSLDWESYGTDTQYF.